Listed below are T cell receptor beta chains from one sample, sequenced in a study of CD8+ T cells in alopecia areata. The data were produced by immunoSEQ multiplex PCR, yet TCRdb's version contains in-frame clones alone and is incomplete. The sample has some 98,000 clones, 60% to 65% seen once. This material consisted of CD8+ T cells sorted from blood, taken at week 4, from a patient treated with tofacitinib. Receptors originate from a human donor with alopecia areata. The CDR3 runs from the conserved cysteine through the conserved F or W. Each record gives: D gene, clone size, J gene, V gene, CDR3 protein, CDR3 DNA. A D gene is named only where the DNA matches it firmly. Only some rows state a clone size, as once, few, many or a class for expanded clones.

NA,NA,TRBJ1-2,TRBV4-1,CASSQTQGRDYGYTF,TGCGCCAGCAGCCAGACCCAGGGCAGGGACTATGGCTACACCTTC
TRBD1,NA,TRBJ2-1,TRBV27,CASSWATGPFGEQFF,TGTGCCAGCAGTTGGGCGACAGGGCCCTTCGGGGAGCAGTTCTTC
NA,NA,TRBJ1-4,TRBV4-1,CASSQIATNEKLFF,TGCGCCAGCAGCCAGATTGCAACTAATGAAAAACTGTTTTTT
NA,NA,TRBJ2-1,TRBV29-1,CSVDRGYNEQFF,TGCAGCGTTGACCGCGGATACAATGAGCAGTTCTTC
NA,NA,TRBJ2-3,TRBV28,CASSLRRQTQYF,TGTGCCAGCAGTTTACGCAGGCAGACGCAGTATTTT
NA,NA,TRBJ2-1,TRBV11-2,CASSLANEQFF,TGTGCCAGCAGCTTAGCCAATGAGCAGTTCTTC
NA,few,TRBJ2-2,TRBV28,CASSPFATGELFF,TGTGCCAGCAGTCCCTTTGCGACCGGGGAGCTGTTTTTT
NA,NA,TRBJ1-5,TRBV19,CASSIESAAYQPQHF,TGTGCCAGTAGTATAGAGTCGGCAGCTTATCAGCCCCAGCATTTT
TRBD2,NA,TRBJ2-1,TRBV6-5,CATRAGLAGGNEQFF,TGTGCCACCCGAGCTGGGCTAGCGGGGGGGAATGAGCAGTTCTTC
NA,NA,TRBJ1-5,TRBV27,CASRLSGNQPQHF,TGTGCCAGCAGGCTTTCGGGGAATCAGCCCCAGCATTTT
TRBD1,NA,TRBJ1-2,TRBV4-3,CASSQVGQGNYGYTF,TGCGCCAGCAGCCAAGTCGGACAGGGAAACTATGGCTACACCTTC
TRBD1,NA,TRBJ1-1,TRBV29-1,CSVVQGGQSTEAFF,TGCAGCGTTGTCCAGGGGGGGCAGAGCACTGAAGCTTTCTTT
NA,NA,TRBJ2-2,TRBV2,CASNLATTGELFF,TGTGCCAGCAATTTAGCGACTACCGGGGAGCTGTTTTTT
NA,NA,TRBJ1-1,TRBV27,CASGHSGDTEAFF,TGTGCCAGCGGACATAGTGGGGACACTGAAGCTTTCTTT
TRBD1,NA,TRBJ1-1,TRBV5-6,CASSLDRGPTEAFF,TGTGCCAGCAGCTTAGACAGGGGGCCTACTGAAGCTTTCTTT
NA,NA,TRBJ2-7,TRBV30,CAWSYPDSRLYEQYF,TGTGCCTGGAGTTACCCGGACAGTCGCCTCTACGAGCAGTACTTC
NA,NA,TRBJ2-7,TRBV27,CASSLVGPESYEQYF,TGTGCCAGCAGTTTAGTAGGGCCAGAATCCTACGAGCAGTACTTC
NA,NA,TRBJ2-3,TRBV4-3,CASSQGDTQYF,TGCGCCAGCAGCCAAGGAGATACGCAGTATTTT
TRBD1,NA,TRBJ2-5,TRBV29-1,CSTRDSLPSQETQYF,TGCAGCACAAGGGACAGCCTGCCGAGCCAAGAGACCCAGTACTTC
TRBD1,NA,TRBJ2-3,TRBV29-1,CSETGVNTDTQYF,TGCAGCGAGACAGGGGTGAACACAGATACGCAGTATTTT
NA,NA,TRBJ1-1,TRBV30,CAWSGVFMNTEAFF,TGTGCCTGGAGTGGGGTGTTTATGAACACTGAAGCTTTCTTT
NA,NA,TRBJ1-5,TRBV6-5,CASSSPPGRRNQPQHF,TGTGCCAGCAGTTCCCCGCCAGGCCGTCGCAATCAGCCCCAGCATTTT
NA,few,TRBJ2-2,TRBV5-4,CASSELSGELFF,TGTGCCAGCAGCGAGCTGTCCGGGGAGCTGTTTTTT
TRBD1,NA,TRBJ2-5,TRBV7-3,CASSFLGTGSETQYF,TGTGCCAGCAGCTTTTTAGGGACAGGGTCGGAGACCCAGTACTTC
NA,once,TRBJ2-1,TRBV4-1,CASSQLEYYNEQFF,TGCGCCAGCAGCCAATTGGAGTACTACAATGAGCAGTTCTTC